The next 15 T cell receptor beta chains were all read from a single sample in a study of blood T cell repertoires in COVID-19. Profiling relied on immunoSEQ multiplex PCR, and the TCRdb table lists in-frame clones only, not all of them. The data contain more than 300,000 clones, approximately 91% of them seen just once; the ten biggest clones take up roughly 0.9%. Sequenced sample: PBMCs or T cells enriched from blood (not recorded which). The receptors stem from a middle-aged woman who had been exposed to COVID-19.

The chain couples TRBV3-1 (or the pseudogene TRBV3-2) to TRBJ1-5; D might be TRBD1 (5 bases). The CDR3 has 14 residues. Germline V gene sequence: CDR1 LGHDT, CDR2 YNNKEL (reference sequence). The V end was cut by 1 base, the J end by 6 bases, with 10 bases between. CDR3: CASSQAGGGQPQHF. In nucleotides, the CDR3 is TGTGCCAGCAGCCAAGCGGGGGGAGGTCAGCCCCAGCATTTT.

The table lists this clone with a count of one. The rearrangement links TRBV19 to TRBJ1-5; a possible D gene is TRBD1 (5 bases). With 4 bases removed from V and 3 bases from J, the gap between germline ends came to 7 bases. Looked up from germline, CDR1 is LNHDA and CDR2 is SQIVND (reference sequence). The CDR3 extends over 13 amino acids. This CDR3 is CASSSRDNQPQHF. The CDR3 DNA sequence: TGTGCCAGTAGTAGCAGGGACAATCAGCCCCAGCATTTT.

CDR3 sequence (DNA): TGTGCCAGTAGTACCCAGACGGGGAATCAGCCCCAGCATTTT. Translating gives CASSTQTGNQPQHF. This rearrangement joins TRBV19 to TRBJ1-5; D ambiguous. Germline values: CDR1 LNHDA, CDR2 SQIVND (reference sequence). This CDR3 spans 14 amino acids. The V gene lost 4 bases and the J gene lost 4 bases, with 11 bases spanning the gap.

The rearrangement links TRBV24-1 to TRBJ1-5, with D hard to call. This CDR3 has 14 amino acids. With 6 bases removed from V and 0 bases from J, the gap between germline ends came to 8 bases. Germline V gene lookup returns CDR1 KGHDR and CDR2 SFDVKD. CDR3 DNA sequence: TGTGCCACCAGTACAGTTTATAGCAATCAGCCCCAGCATTTT. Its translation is CATSTVYSNQPQHF.

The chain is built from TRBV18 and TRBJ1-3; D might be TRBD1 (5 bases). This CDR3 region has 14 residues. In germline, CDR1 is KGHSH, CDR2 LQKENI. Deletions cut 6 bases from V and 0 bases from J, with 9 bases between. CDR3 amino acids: CASSGGNSGNTIYF. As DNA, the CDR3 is TGTGCCAGCTCCGGGGGGAACTCTGGAAACACCATATATTTT.

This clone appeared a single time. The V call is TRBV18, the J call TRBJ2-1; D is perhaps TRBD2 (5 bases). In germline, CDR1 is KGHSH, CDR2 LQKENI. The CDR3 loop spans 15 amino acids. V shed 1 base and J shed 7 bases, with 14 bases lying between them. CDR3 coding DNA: TGTGCCAGCTCACCACGCGGGTCGATTCTTAATGAGCAGTTCTTC. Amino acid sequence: CASSPRGSILNEQFF. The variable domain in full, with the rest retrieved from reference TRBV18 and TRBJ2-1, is NAGVMQNPRHLVRRRGQEARLRCSPMKGHSHVYWYRQLPEEGLKFMVYLQKENIIDESGMPKERFSAEFPKEGPSILRIQQVVRGDSAAYFCASSPRGSILNEQFFGPGTRLTVL.

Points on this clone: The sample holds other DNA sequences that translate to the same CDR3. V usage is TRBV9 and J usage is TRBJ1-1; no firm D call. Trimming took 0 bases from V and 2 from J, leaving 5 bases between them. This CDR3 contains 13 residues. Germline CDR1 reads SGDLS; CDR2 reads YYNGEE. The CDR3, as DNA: TGTGCCAGCAGCGTAGGAGCCAACACTGAAGCTTTCTTT. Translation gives CASSVGANTEAFF.

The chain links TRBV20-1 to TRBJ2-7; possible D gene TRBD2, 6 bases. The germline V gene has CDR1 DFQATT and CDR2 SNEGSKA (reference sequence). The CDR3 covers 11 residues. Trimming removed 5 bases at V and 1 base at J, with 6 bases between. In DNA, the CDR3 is TGCAGTGCTGGGGGGTCCTACGAGCAGTACTTC. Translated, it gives CSAGGSYEQYF.

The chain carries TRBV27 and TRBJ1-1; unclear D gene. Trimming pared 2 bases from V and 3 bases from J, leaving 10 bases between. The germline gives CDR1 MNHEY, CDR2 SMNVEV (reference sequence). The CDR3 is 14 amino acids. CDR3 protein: CASSLNWADTEAFF. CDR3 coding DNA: TGTGCCAGCAGTTTAAATTGGGCAGACACTGAAGCTTTCTTT.

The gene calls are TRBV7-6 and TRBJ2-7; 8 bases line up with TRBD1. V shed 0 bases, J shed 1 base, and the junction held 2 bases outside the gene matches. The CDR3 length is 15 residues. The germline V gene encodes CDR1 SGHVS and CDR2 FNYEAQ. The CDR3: CASSLATGGSYEQYF. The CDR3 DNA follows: TGTGCCAGCAGCTTAGCCACAGGGGGTTCCTACGAGCAGTACTTC.

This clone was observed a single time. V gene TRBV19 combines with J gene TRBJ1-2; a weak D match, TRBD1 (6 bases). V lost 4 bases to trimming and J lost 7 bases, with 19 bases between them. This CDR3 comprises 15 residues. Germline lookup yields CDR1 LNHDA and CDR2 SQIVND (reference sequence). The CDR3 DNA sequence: TGTGCCAGTAGTACCCGGGACAAGGGTAGCTCTGGCTACACCTTC. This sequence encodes CASSTRDKGSSGYTF.

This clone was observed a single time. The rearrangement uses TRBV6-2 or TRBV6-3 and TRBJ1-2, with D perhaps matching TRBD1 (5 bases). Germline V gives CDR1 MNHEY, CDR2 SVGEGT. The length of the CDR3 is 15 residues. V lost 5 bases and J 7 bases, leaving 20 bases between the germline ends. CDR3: CASSPPPSRVSGYTF. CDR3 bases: TGTGCCAGCAGTCCCCCCCCCAGCAGGGTGTCTGGCTACACCTTC.

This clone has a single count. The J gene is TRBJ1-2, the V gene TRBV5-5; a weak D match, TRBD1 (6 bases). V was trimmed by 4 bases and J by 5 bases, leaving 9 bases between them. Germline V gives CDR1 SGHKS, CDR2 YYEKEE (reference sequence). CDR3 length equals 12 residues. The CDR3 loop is CASSPRGYGYTF. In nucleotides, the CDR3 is TGTGCCAGCAGCCCCAGGGGTTATGGCTACACCTTC.

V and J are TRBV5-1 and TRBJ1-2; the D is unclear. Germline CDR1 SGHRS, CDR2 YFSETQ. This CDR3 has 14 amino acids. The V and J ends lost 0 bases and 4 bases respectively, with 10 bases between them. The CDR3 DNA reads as TGCGCCAGCAGCTTGGTTGCAGCTAGCTATGGCTACACCTTC. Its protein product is CASSLVAASYGYTF.

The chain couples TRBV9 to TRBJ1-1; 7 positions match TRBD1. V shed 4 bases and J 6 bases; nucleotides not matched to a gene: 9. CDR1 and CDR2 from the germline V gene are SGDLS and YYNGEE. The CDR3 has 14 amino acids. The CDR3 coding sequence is TGTGCCAGCAGCTCCGCCGTAGGGGGCGCTGAAGCTTTCTTT. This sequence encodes CASSSAVGGAEAFF.